The 9 T cell receptor beta chains listed next were all sequenced from one sample in a study of Ad26.COV2.S vaccination and SARS-CoV-2 variants. Treatment noted: around 19 received Ad26.COV2.S at low or high dose, single or two shots; about five received placebo; per-sample allocation not given. Specimen acquisition occurred on day 63 following the initial vaccine or placebo injection. Clones were sequenced by immunoSEQ multiplex PCR, and TCRdb holds only the in-frame ones, with some missing. The sample records about 350,000 clones, around nine tenths being singletons. Specimen: peripheral blood, collected in a trial of Ad26.COV2.S vaccine versus placebo. The receptors shown here come from a person aged 18-65 years who received the Ad26.COV2.S COVID-19 vaccine or a placebo.

The V call is TRBV5-1, the J call TRBJ1-2; tentative D call: TRBD1 (6 bases). This CDR3 region has 15 residues. Germline V lookup: CDR1 SGHRS, CDR2 YFSETQ. The V and J ends lost 0 bases and 4 bases respectively, with 13 bases between them. CDR3 in amino acids: CASSLAGQKIYGYTF. The DNA for the CDR3 is TGCGCCAGCAGCTTGGCGGGACAAAAGATCTATGGCTACACCTTC.

This clone appeared a single time. This chain joins TRBV29-1 and TRBJ1-1; perhaps TRBD1 as D (5 bases). CDR1 and CDR2 from the germline V gene are SQVTM and ANQGSEA. The V end was cut by 2 bases, the J end by 0 bases, with 7 bases between. The CDR3 runs 13 residues. CDR3 loop: CSVEPRVNTEAFF. In nucleotides, the CDR3 is TGCAGCGTTGAACCCAGGGTGAACACTGAAGCTTTCTTT.

About this clone: Other DNA sequences of this sample code for an identical CDR3. V is TRBV12-3 or TRBV12-4 and J is TRBJ1-2; D gene unclear. Between the trimmed V and J ends, which lost 6 bases and 2 bases, there was a span of 10 bases. The CDR3 is 13 residues long. The CDR3 is CASRPTANYGYTF. CDR3 DNA: TGTGCCAGCAGACCGACGGCAAACTATGGCTACACCTTC.

The rearrangement uses TRBV19 and TRBJ1-6; D is unresolved. In germline, CDR1 is LNHDA, CDR2 SQIVND (reference sequence). The V and J ends lost 5 bases and 10 bases respectively, with 27 bases between them. The CDR3 totals 18 residues. CDR3 residues: CASSHGGGVRSRGSPLHF. CDR3 nucleotide sequence: TGTGCCAGTAGTCACGGAGGCGGGGTACGATCCCGAGGGTCACCCCTCCACTTT.

The V gene is TRBV29-1, the J gene TRBJ1-1; no definite D call. Trimming took 7 bases from V and 0 from J, leaving 15 bases between them. Germline CDR1 SQVTM, CDR2 ANQGSEA. The CDR3 totals 14 residues. This chain's CDR3 is CSANANSMNTEAFF. CDR3 coding DNA: TGCAGCGCAAACGCAAATTCTATGAACACTGAAGCTTTCTTT.

This chain uses TRBV7-3 with TRBJ2-7; D uncertain. CDR3 size: 15 residues. V was cut by 1 base and J by 2 bases, with 12 bases left in between. Germline CDR1 and CDR2: SGHTA and FQGTGA. The CDR3 DNA follows: TGTGCCAGCAGCTTAATAGCAGGTGATACCTACGAGCAGTACTTC. It encodes CASSLIAGDTYEQYF.

The V call is TRBV4-3, the J call TRBJ1-5; D is ambiguous. The germline gives CDR1 LGHNA, CDR2 YSLEER. The CDR3 has 15 residues. Trimming cost V 0 bases and J 6 bases, with 12 bases left between them. The CDR3 nucleotides read TGCGCCAGCAGCCAAGACGGACTTAATAGTCAGCCCCAGCATTTT. Translated, it gives CASSQDGLNSQPQHF.

This clone has a single count. The rearrangement joins TRBV6-2 or TRBV6-3 to TRBJ1-1; D might be TRBD1 (6 bases). This CDR3 has 14 amino acids. Germline CDR1 reads MNHEY; CDR2 reads SVGEGT. Between the trimmed V and J ends, which lost 5 bases and 2 bases, there was a span of 12 bases. The CDR3 DNA sequence: TGTGCCAGCAGTAGGGGACAAAGAAACACTGAAGCTTTCTTT. Protein product: CASSRGQRNTEAFF.

The gene calls are TRBV18 and TRBJ2-5; TRBD2 matches 15 bases. Germline assignment: CDR1 KGHSH and CDR2 LQKENI. This CDR3 contains 18 residues. J was trimmed by 5 bases and V by 3 bases; bases with no gene match: 10. The CDR3 protein is CASSPRAGTSGGMETQYF. The CDR3, as DNA: TGTGCCAGCTCACCGAGAGCCGGGACTAGCGGGGGGATGGAGACCCAGTACTTC.